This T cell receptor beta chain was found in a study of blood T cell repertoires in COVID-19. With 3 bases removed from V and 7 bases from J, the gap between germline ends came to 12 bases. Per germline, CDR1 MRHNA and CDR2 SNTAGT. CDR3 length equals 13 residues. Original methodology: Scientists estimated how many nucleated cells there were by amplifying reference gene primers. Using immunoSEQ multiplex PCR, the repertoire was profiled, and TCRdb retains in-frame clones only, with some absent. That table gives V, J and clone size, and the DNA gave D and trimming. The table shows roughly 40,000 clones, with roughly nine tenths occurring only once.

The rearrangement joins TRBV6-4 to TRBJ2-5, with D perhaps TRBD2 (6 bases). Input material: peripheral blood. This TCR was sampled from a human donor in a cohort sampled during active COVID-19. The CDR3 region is CASSEVRGGTQYF. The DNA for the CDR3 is TGTGCCAGCAGTGAAGTAAGGGGAGGGACCCAGTACTTC.